The 8 T cell receptor beta chains reported below all come from one sample, sequenced in a study of OX40 agonist ivuxolimab in advanced cancers. Assay used: immunoSEQ multiplex PCR; TCRdb lists only in-frame clones, some missing. The profile shows about 71,000 clones, approximately 80% of them singletons. The input for sequencing was CD4+ or CD8+ T cells sorted from blood, taken in a trial of the OX40 agonist ivuxolimab. Receptors were obtained from an adult with an advanced solid tumor such as melanoma, head and neck, liver or kidney cancer.

This clone was recorded once. The rearrangement links TRBV7-2 to TRBJ2-3; no firm D call. V was shortened by 1 base and J by 3 bases, with 14 bases between the two germline ends. The CDR3 contains 16 residues. The germline V gene encodes CDR1 SGHTA and CDR2 FQGNSA. The CDR3 DNA sequence: TGTGCCAGCAGCTTAGTAGGCCAACCGGTAACAGATACGCAGTATTTT. Translating it yields CASSLVGQPVTDTQYF.

V usage is TRBV5-4 and J usage is TRBJ2-1; 10 nucleotides match TRBD1. The CDR3 is 15 amino acids. Germline V gives CDR1 SGHNT, CDR2 YYREEE (reference sequence). V shed 7 bases, J shed 5 bases, and the junction held 9 bases outside the gene matches. The DNA of the CDR3 is TGTGCCAGCCTTTCCGCCGGGACAGGGGACAATGAGCAGTTCTTC. It codes for CASLSAGTGDNEQFF.

This clone showed up just a few times. This chain connects TRBV5-1 to TRBJ2-3; D is unresolved. CDR1 is SGHRS and CDR2 is YFSETQ in the germline V gene. The V gene lost 2 bases and the J gene lost 2 bases, with 9 bases spanning the gap. The CDR3 spans 14 residues. The CDR3 DNA sequence: TGCGCCAGCAGCTTAATAGTCGACACAGATACGCAGTATTTT. Its protein product is CASSLIVDTDTQYF.

V is TRBV27 and J is TRBJ2-5, with 10 bases lining up with TRBD1. Losses at the gene ends were 5 bases for V and 4 bases for J; bases not matched to a gene: 16. This CDR3 region has 18 residues. Germline assignment: CDR1 MNHEY and CDR2 SMNVEV (reference sequence). The CDR3 DNA reads as TGTGCCAGCAGTCCCCTCGGGACAGGGGCGAGATCGGGAGAGACCCAGTACTTC. Protein product: CASSPLGTGARSGETQYF.

The rearrangement links TRBV19 to TRBJ1-2, with TRBD1 matching 9 bases. From germline, CDR1 is LNHDA and CDR2 SQIVND (reference sequence). The CDR3 loop spans 16 amino acids. V lost 3 bases, J lost 5 bases, and 10 bases stayed unmatched. The CDR3 nucleotides read TGTGCCAGTAGTATTCTTTCCTTGACAGGGGGGTATGGCTACACCTTC. Amino acids: CASSILSLTGGYGYTF.

This sequence joins TRBV7-9 and TRBJ1-2, with TRBD1 matching over 10 bases. V lost 6 bases and J lost 3; bases outside the gene matches: 4. This CDR3 comprises 14 residues. Germline assignment: CDR1 SEHNR and CDR2 FQNEAQ (reference sequence). The CDR3 protein is CASRDRGEDYGYTF. The CDR3 bases are TGTGCCAGCAGGGACAGGGGGGAGGACTATGGCTACACCTTC.

This sequence joins TRBV4-2 and TRBJ1-1; the D is unclear. Germline CDR1 and CDR2: LGHNA and YNFKEQ. V lost 2 bases, J lost 0 bases, and 7 bases lay in between. The CDR3 runs to 14 residues. The CDR3 DNA reads as TGTGCCAGCAGCCAACGTGGGGTGAACACTGAAGCTTTCTTT. Protein: CASSQRGVNTEAFF.

This clone was counted once. The gene calls are TRBV7-2 and TRBJ1-6; 11 nucleotides line up with TRBD1. This CDR3 has 15 residues. V gave up 1 base and J gave up 16 bases; unmatched junction bases: 9. Per the germline V gene, CDR1 is SGHTA and CDR2 is FQGNSA. The CDR3 nucleotides are TGTGCCAGCAGCTTAGTCAAATTTGGACAGGGGGCTCTCCACTTT. It codes for CASSLVKFGQGALHF.